A selection of T cell receptor beta chains follows, all from one sample in a study of CD8+ T cells in alopecia areata. The method was immunoSEQ multiplex PCR; TCRdb's version includes in-frame clones alone and lacks a portion of them. The table lists 110,000 to 150,000 clones, around 50% of them singletons, with around 15% in the top ten. Sequencing used CD8+ T cells sorted from blood, obtained at week 4, from a patient treated with tofacitinib. The receptor set was obtained from a human donor with alopecia areata. Both conserved end residues are part of each CDR3. The order of the fields is V gene, clone size, CDR3 protein. Part of the rows lack a size; the others show once, few, many or a class for expanded clones.

v_call: TRBV5-1; clone_size: .; cdr3_aa: CASSDTIESYEQYF
v_call: TRBV27; clone_size: .; cdr3_aa: CASSRTLGTEAFF
v_call: TRBV25-1; clone_size: .; cdr3_aa: CASSELDSSISGANVLTF
v_call: TRBV12-5; clone_size: once; cdr3_aa: CASEAGAYNEQFF
v_call: TRBV29-1; clone_size: few; cdr3_aa: CSVDLQGYYGYTF
v_call: TRBV30; clone_size: .; cdr3_aa: CAWRPIADTQYF
v_call: TRBV27; clone_size: .; cdr3_aa: CASPPQPQHF
v_call: TRBV21-1; clone_size: few; cdr3_aa: CASSKAGRGAKNIQYF
v_call: TRBV7-2; clone_size: .; cdr3_aa: CASSLDQETQYF
v_call: TRBV2; clone_size: .; cdr3_aa: CASEGYYEQYF
v_call: TRBV6-5; clone_size: .; cdr3_aa: CASSPLDRAEAFF
v_call: TRBV4-3; clone_size: .; cdr3_aa: CASSQLTGEGQPQHF
v_call: TRBV7-9; clone_size: .; cdr3_aa: CASSLGLPVEDTQYF
v_call: TRBV5-6; clone_size: .; cdr3_aa: CASSLGFGNQPQHF
v_call: TRBV5-6; clone_size: .; cdr3_aa: CASSHEGGFFYNEQFF
v_call: TRBV30; clone_size: .; cdr3_aa: CAWIQDTYQETQYF
v_call: TRBV5-1; clone_size: .; cdr3_aa: CASTFGYNEQFF
v_call: TRBV5-1; clone_size: .; cdr3_aa: CASSLAGGSYEQYF
v_call: TRBV30; clone_size: once; cdr3_aa: CAWDPGQGPYEQYF